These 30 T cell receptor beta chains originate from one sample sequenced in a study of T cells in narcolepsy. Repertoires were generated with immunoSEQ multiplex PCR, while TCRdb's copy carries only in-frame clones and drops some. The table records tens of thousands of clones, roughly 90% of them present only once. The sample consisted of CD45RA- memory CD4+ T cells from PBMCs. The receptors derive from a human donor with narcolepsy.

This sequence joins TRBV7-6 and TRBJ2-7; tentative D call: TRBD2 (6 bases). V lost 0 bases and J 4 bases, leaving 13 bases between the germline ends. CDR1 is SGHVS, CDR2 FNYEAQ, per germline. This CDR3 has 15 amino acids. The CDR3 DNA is TGTGCCAGCAGCTTAGCGCGGGGTGGAGTTTACGAGCAGTACTTC. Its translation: CASSLARGGVYEQYF.

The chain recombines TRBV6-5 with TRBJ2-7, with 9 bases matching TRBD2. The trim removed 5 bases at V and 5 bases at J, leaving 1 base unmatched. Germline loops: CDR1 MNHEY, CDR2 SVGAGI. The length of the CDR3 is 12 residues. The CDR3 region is CASSAGGHEQYF. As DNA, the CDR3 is TGTGCCAGCAGTGCGGGGGGGCACGAGCAGTACTTC.

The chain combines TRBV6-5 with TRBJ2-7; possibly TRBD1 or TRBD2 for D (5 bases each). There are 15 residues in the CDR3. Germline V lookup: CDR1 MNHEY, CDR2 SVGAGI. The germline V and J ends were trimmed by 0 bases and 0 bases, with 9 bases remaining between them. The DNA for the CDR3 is TGTGCCAGCAGTTACTCTGAAGGGACCTCCTACGAGCAGTACTTC. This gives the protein CASSYSEGTSYEQYF.

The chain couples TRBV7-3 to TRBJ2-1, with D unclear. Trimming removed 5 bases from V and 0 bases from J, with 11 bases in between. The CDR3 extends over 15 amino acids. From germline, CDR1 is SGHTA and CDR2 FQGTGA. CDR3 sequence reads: CASSPEFSSYNEQFF. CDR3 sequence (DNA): TGTGCCAGCAGCCCCGAATTTAGCTCCTACAATGAGCAGTTCTTC.

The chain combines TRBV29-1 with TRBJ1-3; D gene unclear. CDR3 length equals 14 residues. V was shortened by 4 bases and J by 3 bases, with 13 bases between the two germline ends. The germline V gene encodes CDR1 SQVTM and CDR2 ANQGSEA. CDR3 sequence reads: CSVATIGVGNTIYF. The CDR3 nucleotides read TGCAGCGTTGCCACAATTGGGGTTGGAAACACCATATATTTT.

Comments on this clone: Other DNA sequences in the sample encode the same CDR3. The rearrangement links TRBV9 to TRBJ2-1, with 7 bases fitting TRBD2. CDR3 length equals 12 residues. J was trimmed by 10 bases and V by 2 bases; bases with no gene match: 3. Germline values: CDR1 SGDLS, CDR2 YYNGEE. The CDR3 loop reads CASSVGEGEQFF. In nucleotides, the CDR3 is TGTGCCAGCAGCGTGGGGGAGGGGGAGCAGTTCTTC.

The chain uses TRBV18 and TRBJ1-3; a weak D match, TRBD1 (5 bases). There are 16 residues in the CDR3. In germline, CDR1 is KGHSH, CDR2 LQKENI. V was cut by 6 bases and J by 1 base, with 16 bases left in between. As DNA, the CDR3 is TGTGCCAGCTCTCCCTCCGGGACTCGGTCTGGAAACACCATATATTTT. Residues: CASSPSGTRSGNTIYF. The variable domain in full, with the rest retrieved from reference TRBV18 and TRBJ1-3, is NAGVMQNPRHLVRRRGQEARLRCSPMKGHSHVYWYRQLPEEGLKFMVYLQKENIIDESGMPKERFSAEFPKEGPSILRIQQVVRGDSAAYFCASSPSGTRSGNTIYFGEGSWLTVV.

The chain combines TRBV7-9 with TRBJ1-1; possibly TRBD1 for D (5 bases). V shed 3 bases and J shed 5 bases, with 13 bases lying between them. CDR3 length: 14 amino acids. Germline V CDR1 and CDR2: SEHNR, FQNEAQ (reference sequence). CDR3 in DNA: TGTGCCAGCAGCTTCGTCAGGGAATGGACTGAAGCTTTCTTT. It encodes CASSFVREWTEAFF.

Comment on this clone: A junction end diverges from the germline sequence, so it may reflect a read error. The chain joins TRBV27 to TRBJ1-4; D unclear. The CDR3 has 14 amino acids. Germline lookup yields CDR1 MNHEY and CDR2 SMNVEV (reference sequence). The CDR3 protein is CASSRQATNEKLFF. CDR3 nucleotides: TGTGCCAGCAGTCGTCAGGCAACCAATGAAAAACTGTTTTTT.

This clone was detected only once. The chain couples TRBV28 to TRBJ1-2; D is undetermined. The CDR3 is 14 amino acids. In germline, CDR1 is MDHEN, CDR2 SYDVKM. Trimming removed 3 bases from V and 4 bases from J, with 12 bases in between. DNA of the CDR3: TGTGCCAGCAGTTTGATCGCGCGGTCCTATGGCTACACCTTC. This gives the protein CASSLIARSYGYTF.

The CDR3 sequence is CASSLYRRLGETQYF. CDR3 nucleotides: TGCGCCAGCAGCTTATACAGGAGACTAGGAGAGACCCAGTACTTC. The chain links TRBV5-1 to TRBJ2-5, with D perhaps TRBD2 (6 bases). The CDR3 sequence is 15 residues long. Germline-derived CDR1 and CDR2 are SGHRS and YFSETQ. The V end was cut by 2 bases, the J end by 4 bases, with 15 bases between.

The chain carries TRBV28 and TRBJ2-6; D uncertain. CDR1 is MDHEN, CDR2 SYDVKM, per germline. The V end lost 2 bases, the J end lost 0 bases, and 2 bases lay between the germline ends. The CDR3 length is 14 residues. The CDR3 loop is CASSLTSGANVLTF. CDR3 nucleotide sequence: TGTGCCAGCAGTTTAACCTCTGGGGCCAACGTCCTGACTTTC.

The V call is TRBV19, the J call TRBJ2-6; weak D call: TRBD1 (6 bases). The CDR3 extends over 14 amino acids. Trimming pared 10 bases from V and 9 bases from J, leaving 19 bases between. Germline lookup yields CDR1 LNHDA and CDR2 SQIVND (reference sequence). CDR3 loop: CATSALGQFNVLTF. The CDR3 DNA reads TGTGCCACCTCAGCACTTGGACAGTTCAACGTCCTGACTTTC.

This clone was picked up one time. The CDR3 spells CASSLRGGTRVYF. DNA of the CDR3: TGTGCCAGCAGCTTGAGGGGGGGTACCAGGGTTTACTTC. The chain links TRBV5-4 to TRBJ2-7; weak D call: TRBD2 (7 bases). The V end was cut by 1 base, the J end by 13 bases, with 18 bases between. This CDR3 spans 13 amino acids. Germline loops: CDR1 SGHNT, CDR2 YYREEE (reference sequence).

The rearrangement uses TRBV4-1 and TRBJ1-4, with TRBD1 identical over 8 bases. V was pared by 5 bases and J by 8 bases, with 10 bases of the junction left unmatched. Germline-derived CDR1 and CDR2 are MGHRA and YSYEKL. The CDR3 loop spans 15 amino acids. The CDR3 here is CASSTPGGRREKLFF. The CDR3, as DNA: TGCGCCAGCAGCACCCCAGGGGGCAGAAGGGAAAAACTGTTTTTT.

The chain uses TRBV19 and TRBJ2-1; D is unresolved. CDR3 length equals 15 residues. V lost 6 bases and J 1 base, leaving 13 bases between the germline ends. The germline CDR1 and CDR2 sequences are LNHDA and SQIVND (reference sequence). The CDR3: CASRGGEPSYNEQFF. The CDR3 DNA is TGTGCCAGTAGAGGTGGGGAACCTTCCTACAATGAGCAGTTCTTC.

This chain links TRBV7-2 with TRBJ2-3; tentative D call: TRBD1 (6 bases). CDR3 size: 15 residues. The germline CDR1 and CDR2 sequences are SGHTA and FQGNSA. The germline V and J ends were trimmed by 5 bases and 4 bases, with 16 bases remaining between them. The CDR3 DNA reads TGTGCCAGCAGCGCTACACAGGGTGGAGCAGATACGCAGTATTTT. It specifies CASSATQGGADTQYF.

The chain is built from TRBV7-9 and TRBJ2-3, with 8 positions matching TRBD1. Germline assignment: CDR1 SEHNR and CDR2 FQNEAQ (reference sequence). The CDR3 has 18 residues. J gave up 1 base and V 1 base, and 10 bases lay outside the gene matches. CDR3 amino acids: CASSLGYRGSSGTDTQYF. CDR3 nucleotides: TGTGCCAGCAGCTTAGGTTACAGGGGGAGTAGCGGCACAGATACGCAGTATTTT. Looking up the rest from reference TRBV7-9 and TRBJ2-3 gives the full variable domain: DTGVSQNPRHKITKRGQNVTFRCDPISEHNRLYWYRQTLGQGPEFLTYFQNEAQLEKSRLLSDRFSAERPKGSFSTLEIQRTEQGDSAMYLCASSLGYRGSSGTDTQYFGPGTRLTVL.

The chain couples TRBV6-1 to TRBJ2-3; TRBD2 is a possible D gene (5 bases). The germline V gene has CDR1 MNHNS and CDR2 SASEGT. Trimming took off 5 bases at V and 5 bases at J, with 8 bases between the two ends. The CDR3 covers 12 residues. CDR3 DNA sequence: TGTGCCAGCAGTCTAGCAGGAGATACGCAGTATTTT. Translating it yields CASSLAGDTQYF.

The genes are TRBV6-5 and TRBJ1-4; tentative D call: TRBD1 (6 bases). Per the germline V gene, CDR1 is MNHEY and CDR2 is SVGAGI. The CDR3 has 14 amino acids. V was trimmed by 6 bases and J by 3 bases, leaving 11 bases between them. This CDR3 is CASRGTLSNEKLFF. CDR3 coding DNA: TGTGCCAGCAGAGGGACACTATCTAATGAAAAACTGTTTTTT.

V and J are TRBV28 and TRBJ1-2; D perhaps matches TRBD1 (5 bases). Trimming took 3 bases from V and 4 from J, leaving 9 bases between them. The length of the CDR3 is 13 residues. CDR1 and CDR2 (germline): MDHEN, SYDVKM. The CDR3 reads CASSFSGTYGYTF. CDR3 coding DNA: TGTGCCAGCAGTTTTTCCGGGACCTATGGCTACACCTTC.

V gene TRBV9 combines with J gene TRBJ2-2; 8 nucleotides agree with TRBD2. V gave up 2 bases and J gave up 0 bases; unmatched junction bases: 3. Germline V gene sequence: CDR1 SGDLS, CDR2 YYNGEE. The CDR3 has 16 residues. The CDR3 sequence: CASSVGGRSNTGELFF. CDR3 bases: TGTGCCAGCAGCGTGGGCGGGAGGTCGAACACCGGGGAGCTGTTTTTT.

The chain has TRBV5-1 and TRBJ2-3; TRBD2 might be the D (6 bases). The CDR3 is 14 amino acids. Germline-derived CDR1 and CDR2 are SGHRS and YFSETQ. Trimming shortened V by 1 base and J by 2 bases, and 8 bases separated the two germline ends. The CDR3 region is CASSLTSTTDTQYF. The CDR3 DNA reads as TGCGCCAGCAGCTTGACTAGCACCACAGATACGCAGTATTTT.

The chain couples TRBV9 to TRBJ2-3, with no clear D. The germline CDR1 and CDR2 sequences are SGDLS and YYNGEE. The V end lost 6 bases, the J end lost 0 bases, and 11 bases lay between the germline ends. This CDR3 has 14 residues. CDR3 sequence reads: CASTRDPSTDTQYF. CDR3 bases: TGTGCCAGCACCAGAGATCCTAGCACAGATACGCAGTATTTT.

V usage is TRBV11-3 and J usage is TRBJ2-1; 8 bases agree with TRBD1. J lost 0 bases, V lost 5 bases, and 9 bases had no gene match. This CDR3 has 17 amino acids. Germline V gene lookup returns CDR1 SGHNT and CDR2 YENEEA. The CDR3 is CASSPGDRWSSYNEQFF. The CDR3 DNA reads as TGTGCCAGCAGCCCAGGGGACAGGTGGAGCTCCTACAATGAGCAGTTCTTC.

The CDR3 region has the DNA TGTGCCAGCTCACCACAACAGGGGTACTACAATGAGCAGTTCTTC. Translating gives CASSPQQGYYNEQFF. The genes are TRBV18 and TRBJ2-1; TRBD1 aligns across 7 bases. Germline CDR1 reads KGHSH; CDR2 reads LQKENI. J gave up 3 bases and V 1 base, and 3 bases lay outside the gene matches. This CDR3 is 15 amino acids long. Looking up the rest from reference TRBV18 and TRBJ2-1 gives the full variable domain: NAGVMQNPRHLVRRRGQEARLRCSPMKGHSHVYWYRQLPEEGLKFMVYLQKENIIDESGMPKERFSAEFPKEGPSILRIQQVVRGDSAAYFCASSPQQGYYNEQFFGPGTRLTVL.

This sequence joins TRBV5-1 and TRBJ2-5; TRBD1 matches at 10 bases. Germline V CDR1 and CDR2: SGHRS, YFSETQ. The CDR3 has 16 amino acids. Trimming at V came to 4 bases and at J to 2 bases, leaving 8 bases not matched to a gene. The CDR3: CASSQGQGIGQETQYF. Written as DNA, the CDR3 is TGCGCCAGCAGCCAGGGACAGGGGATTGGGCAAGAGACCCAGTACTTC.

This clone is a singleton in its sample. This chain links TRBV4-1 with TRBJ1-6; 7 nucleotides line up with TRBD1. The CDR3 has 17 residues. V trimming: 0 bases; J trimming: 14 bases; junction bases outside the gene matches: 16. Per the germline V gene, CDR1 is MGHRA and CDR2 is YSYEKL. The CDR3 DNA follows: TGCGCCAGCAGCCAAGAGACGACAGGGTTAAAAAGGGAGTCCCTCCACTTT. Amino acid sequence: CASSQETTGLKRESLHF.

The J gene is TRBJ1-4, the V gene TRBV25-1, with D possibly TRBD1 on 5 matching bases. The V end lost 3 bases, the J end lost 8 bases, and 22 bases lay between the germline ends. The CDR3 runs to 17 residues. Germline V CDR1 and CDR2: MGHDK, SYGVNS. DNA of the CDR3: TGTGCCAGCAGTGACCCCGCTGTAGGGGAGGTCGGCGAAAAACTGTTTTTT. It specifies CASSDPAVGEVGEKLFF.

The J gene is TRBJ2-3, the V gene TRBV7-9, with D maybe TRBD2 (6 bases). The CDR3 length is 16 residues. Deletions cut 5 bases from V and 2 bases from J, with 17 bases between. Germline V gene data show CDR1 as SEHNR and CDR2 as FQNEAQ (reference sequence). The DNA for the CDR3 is TGTGCCAGCAGCCCGCCGGGGGTGGGGAACACAGATACGCAGTATTTT. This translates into CASSPPGVGNTDTQYF. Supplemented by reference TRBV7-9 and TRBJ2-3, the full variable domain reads DTGVSQNPRHKITKRGQNVTFRCDPISEHNRLYWYRQTLGQGPEFLTYFQNEAQLEKSRLLSDRFSAERPKGSFSTLEIQRTEQGDSAMYLCASSPPGVGNTDTQYFGPGTRLTVL.